The 21 T cell receptor beta chains below were found in one sample sequenced in a study of T cells in localized non-small cell lung cancer (dated by TCRdb to 2020 to 2022). Receptor libraries were prepared by the immunoSEQ multiplex PCR assay. In its TCRdb copy, this immuneACCESS table keeps in-frame sequences only and misses some clones. Where compared with another copy, unresolved V genes explain less than half of these, and the others have no known cause. Within this sample are some 16,000 clones, with about 89% of them counted one time only. Of the sample, 3% to 4% falls within the top ten clones. Sequenced here: peripheral blood, sampled before any cancer treatment. All receptors derive from a male donor older than 55 with stage II squamous cell lung carcinoma.

V is TRBV19 and J is TRBJ2-1; TRBD1 matches 9 bases. The J segment lost 3 bases and the V segment lost 10 bases, leaving 7 bases of the junction unmatched. Germline V CDR1 and CDR2: LNHDA, SQIVND (reference sequence). This CDR3 comprises 14 residues. The CDR3 here is CATRRDRDYNEQFF. CDR3 DNA sequence: TGTGCCACCAGACGGGACAGGGACTACAATGAGCAGTTCTTC.

Notes on this clone: At one of its ends the junction is not consistent with the germline gene, which may arise from a read error. This rearrangement joins TRBV6-1 to TRBJ2-1, with 8 bases aligning to TRBD1. Germline CDR1 reads MNHNS; CDR2 reads SASEGT. The CDR3 sequence is 14 residues long. The CDR3 region has the DNA TGTGCCAGCAGAGCCGGGACAGGTTTCAATGGGCAGTTCTTC. It yields the protein CASRAGTGFNGQFF.

In this sample, this clone turned up once. V and J are TRBV10-3 and TRBJ2-7; D possibly corresponds to TRBD2 (6 bases). The ends were cut back, 11 bases at V and 4 bases at J, with 15 bases in the middle. Per germline, CDR1 ENHRY and CDR2 SYGVKD. The CDR3 is 12 amino acids. The CDR3 bases are TGTGCCGTGCGGGACGGACTATACGAGCAGTACTTC. Amino acids: CAVRDGLYEQYF.

V is TRBV6-5 and J is TRBJ1-2; 8 nucleotides match TRBD1. The CDR3 totals 15 residues. Losses at the gene ends were 6 bases for V and 8 bases for J; bases not matched to a gene: 14. Germline V gives CDR1 MNHEY, CDR2 SVGAGI. The CDR3 bases are TGTGCCAGCAGAGGGGAACGCAGGGGGCTGATCGGCTACACCTTC. Amino acids: CASRGERRGLIGYTF.

V usage is TRBV19 and J usage is TRBJ1-5; TRBD1 is a possible D gene (6 bases). V was clipped by 2 bases and J by 6 bases, with 11 bases between them. Germline V CDR1 and CDR2: LNHDA, SQIVND (reference sequence). The CDR3 runs 14 residues. CDR3 bases: TGTGCCAGTAGTATACCGGGGGGCGGTCAGCCCCAGCATTTT. Amino acid sequence: CASSIPGGGQPQHF. Full variable domain (remainder filled in from reference TRBV19 and TRBJ1-5): DGGITQSPKYLFRKEGQNVTLSCEQNLNHDAMYWYRQDPGQGLRLIYYSQIVNDFQKGDIAEGYSVSREKKESFPLTVTSAQKNPTAFYLCASSIPGGGQPQHFGDGTRLSIL.

The V gene is TRBV21-1, the J gene TRBJ2-2; no DNA check was done on the table's D call, TRBD1. TRBV21-1 is an annotated pseudogene. The CDR3 has 14 residues. The chain's CDR3 is CASSIDRNTGELFF. CDR3 sequence (DNA): TGTGCCAGCAGCATCGACAGGAACACCGGGGAGCTGTTTTTT.

This chain uses TRBV5-5 with TRBJ1-1; D perhaps matches TRBD1 (5 bases). The CDR3 is 15 residues long. Germline V lookup: CDR1 SGHKS, CDR2 YYEKEE (reference sequence). Trimming took off 2 bases at V and 0 bases at J, with 11 bases between the two ends. The CDR3 region is CASSLQVAMNTEAFF. The CDR3, as DNA: TGTGCCAGCAGCTTACAGGTCGCTATGAACACTGAAGCTTTCTTT.

The table lists this clone with a count of one. The chain links TRBV5-4 to TRBJ1-3; 7 bases fit TRBD1. This CDR3 contains 14 residues. Per the germline V gene, CDR1 is SGHNT and CDR2 is YYREEE (reference sequence). The V and J ends lost 4 bases and 1 base, in that order; junction bases with no gene match: 2. The CDR3 DNA reads TGTGCCAGCAGCCGACAGGGATCTGGAAACACCATATATTTT. Amino acid sequence: CASSRQGSGNTIYF. Combining the CDR3 with reference TRBV5-4 and TRBJ1-3 gives the whole variable domain ETGVTQSPTHLIKTRGQQVTLRCSSQSGHNTVSWYQQALGQGPQFIFQYYREEENGRGNFPPRFSGLQFPNYSSELNVNALELDDSALYLCASSRQGSGNTIYFGEGSWLTVV.

The DNA of the CDR3 is TGTGCCAGCGGATATACTAGCGGGAATGAGCAGTTCTTC. Encoded protein: CASGYTSGNEQFF. This chain joins TRBV27 and TRBJ2-1; 9 bases fit TRBD2. CDR1 is MNHEY, CDR2 SMNVEV, per germline (reference sequence). Unmatched junction bases numbered 6, after V lost 8 bases and J lost 7 bases. CDR3 length: 13 residues.

This chain uses TRBV28 with TRBJ1-2, with TRBD1 matching over 7 bases. CDR3 length equals 13 residues. The germline V gene encodes CDR1 MDHEN and CDR2 SYDVKM. V was pared by 4 bases and J by 5 bases, with 4 bases of the junction left unmatched. The CDR3 sequence: CASSWGQPYGYTF. CDR3 in DNA: TGTGCCAGCAGTTGGGGACAGCCATATGGCTACACCTTC.

This chain joins TRBV2 and TRBJ1-5; no reliable D call. Germline loops: CDR1 SNHLY, CDR2 FYNNEI. CDR3 size: 16 residues. V lost 0 bases and J lost 3, with 12 bases in between. The CDR3 sequence: CASSEAVGGFNQPQHF. CDR3 DNA: TGTGCCAGCAGTGAAGCTGTCGGAGGGTTCAATCAGCCCCAGCATTTT.

This chain uses TRBV5-1 with TRBJ2-1; D is possibly TRBD2 (6 bases). This CDR3 comprises 15 residues. Per the germline V gene, CDR1 is SGHRS and CDR2 is YFSETQ. Trimming took off 3 bases at V and 2 bases at J, with 12 bases between the two ends. The CDR3: CASSSDGRPYNEQFF. In DNA, the CDR3 is TGCGCCAGCAGCTCTGACGGGAGACCCTACAATGAGCAGTTCTTC.

The J gene is TRBJ2-3, the V gene TRBV4-1, with D unresolved. V gave up 0 bases and J gave up 4 bases, with 8 bases separating them. The CDR3 sequence is 14 residues long. Germline lookup yields CDR1 MGHRA and CDR2 YSYEKL. CDR3 DNA: TGCGCCAGCAGCCAAGATAAAAAAGCAGATACGCAGTATTTT. It encodes CASSQDKKADTQYF.

The chain uses TRBV28 and TRBJ1-1; 7 positions agree with TRBD1. The CDR3 is 16 residues long. V dropped 5 bases and J dropped 4; count of bases not matched to a gene: 13. CDR1 MDHEN and CDR2 SYDVKM come from the germline V gene. The CDR3 bases are TGTGCCAGCAGTCTTGACAGGGTTGGTAGGGGCACTGAAGCTTTCTTT. Encoded protein: CASSLDRVGRGTEAFF. The variable domain in full, completed from reference TRBV28 and TRBJ1-1, reads DVKVTQSSRYLVKRTGEKVFLECVQDMDHENMFWYRQDPGLGLRLIYFSYDVKMKEKGDIPEGYSVSREKKERFSLILESASTNQTSMYLCASSLDRVGRGTEAFFGQGTRLTVV.

The rearrangement joins TRBV4-2 to TRBJ2-7; no clear D. Trimming removed 0 bases at V and 0 bases at J, with 9 bases between. Germline CDR1 LGHNA, CDR2 YNFKEQ. The CDR3 contains 15 residues. CDR3 sequence: CASSQDERSSYEQYF. CDR3 coding DNA: TGTGCCAGCAGCCAAGACGAGAGAAGCTCCTACGAGCAGTACTTC.

The count of this clone is one. This sequence joins TRBV7-6 and TRBJ2-1; 8 bases are shared with TRBD2. Trimming cost V 6 bases and J 0 bases; bases outside gene matches: 4. This CDR3 contains 15 residues. Germline CDR1 is SGHVS and CDR2 is FNYEAQ. DNA of the CDR3: TGTGCCAGCAGGTCCGGGACTAGCTCCTACAATGAGCAGTTCTTC. It codes for CASRSGTSSYNEQFF.

The sample holds one count of this clone. The chain links TRBV7-9 to TRBJ2-7, with D maybe TRBD1 (6 bases). The V end was cut by 0 bases, the J end by 3 bases, with 12 bases between. This CDR3 region has 15 residues. The germline CDR1 and CDR2 sequences are SEHNR and FQNEAQ (reference sequence). CDR3 in amino acids: CASSLAGTRSYEQYF. The CDR3 DNA reads as TGTGCCAGCAGCTTAGCCGGGACACGGAGCTACGAGCAGTACTTC.

V is TRBV2 and J is TRBJ2-3; maybe TRBD2 (6 bases). In germline, CDR1 is SNHLY, CDR2 FYNNEI. The CDR3 runs to 17 residues. V lost 4 bases and J 3 bases, leaving 20 bases between the germline ends. The CDR3 loop reads CASSGEGLLFGTDTQYF. The CDR3 region has the DNA TGTGCCAGCAGTGGAGAGGGACTTCTTTTCGGGACAGATACGCAGTATTTT.

This chain uses TRBV9 with TRBJ2-7, with 7 bases matching TRBD2. CDR3 length equals 17 residues. With V trimmed by 4 bases and J by 5 bases, 18 bases remained unmatched. CDR1 and CDR2 (germline): SGDLS, YYNGEE. CDR3 residues: CASSPIPTGGVRHEQYF. The CDR3 nucleotides are TGTGCCAGCAGCCCCATCCCAACGGGAGGTGTGAGACACGAGCAGTACTTC. Combining the CDR3 with reference TRBV9 and TRBJ2-7 gives the whole variable domain DSGVTQTPKHLITATGQRVTLRCSPRSGDLSVYWYQQSLDQGLQFLIQYYNGEERAKGNILERFSAQQFPDLHSELNLSSLELGDSALYFCASSPIPTGGVRHEQYFGPGTRLTVT.

The V call is TRBV6-1, the J call TRBJ2-7, with D possibly matching TRBD2 (5 bases). The CDR3 contains 15 residues. With 6 bases removed from V and 3 bases from J, the gap between germline ends came to 18 bases. Germline V gene sequence: CDR1 MNHNS, CDR2 SASEGT. The CDR3 here is CASSRRAWGDYEQYF. CDR3 nucleotides: TGTGCCAGCAGCCGTCGAGCCTGGGGAGACTACGAGCAGTACTTC.

The V and J genes are TRBV6-6 and TRBJ2-1; D unresolved. V was pared by 4 bases and J by 7 bases, with 5 bases between. This CDR3 contains 11 residues. The germline CDR1 and CDR2 sequences are MNHNY and SVGAGI (reference sequence). The CDR3 coding sequence is TGTGCCAGCAGTTCTCTAAATGAGCAGTTCTTC. Protein: CASSSLNEQFF.